This T cell receptor (beta chain) was identified during a study of T-cell memory formation after mild COVID-19. Study details: For the most part, TCR clusters were specific to one donor. Study results and limitations: Day 15 to 85 contractors were CD4/CD8 balanced; later expanders leaned CD4+. Pre-infection memory harbored some responding clones, suggesting cross-reactive memory joined.

This CDR3 has 13 amino acids. Germline CDR1 is DFQATT and CDR2 is SNEGSKA (reference sequence). V shed 2 bases and J shed 4 bases, with 9 bases lying between them. Of note for this clonotype: Its antigen is not identified.

TCRdb reanalysed the 5' RACE reads using MiXCR and keeps one entry per CDR3 protein. The table shows roughly 550,000 distinct CDR3 sequences, with over 20% occurring only once. This receptor was obtained from an adult woman who had mild COVID-19 (a few samples of this study predate the infection). Cell type and time point are not known. The chain carries TRBV20-1 and TRBJ1-5, with TRBD1 as a possible D gene (5 bases). Specimen: PBMCs or a T cell subset sorted from them (not recorded which). The CDR3 bases are TGCAGTGCTAGACGGGGCCCTAATCAGCCCCAGCATTTT. Translation gives CSARRGPNQPQHF.